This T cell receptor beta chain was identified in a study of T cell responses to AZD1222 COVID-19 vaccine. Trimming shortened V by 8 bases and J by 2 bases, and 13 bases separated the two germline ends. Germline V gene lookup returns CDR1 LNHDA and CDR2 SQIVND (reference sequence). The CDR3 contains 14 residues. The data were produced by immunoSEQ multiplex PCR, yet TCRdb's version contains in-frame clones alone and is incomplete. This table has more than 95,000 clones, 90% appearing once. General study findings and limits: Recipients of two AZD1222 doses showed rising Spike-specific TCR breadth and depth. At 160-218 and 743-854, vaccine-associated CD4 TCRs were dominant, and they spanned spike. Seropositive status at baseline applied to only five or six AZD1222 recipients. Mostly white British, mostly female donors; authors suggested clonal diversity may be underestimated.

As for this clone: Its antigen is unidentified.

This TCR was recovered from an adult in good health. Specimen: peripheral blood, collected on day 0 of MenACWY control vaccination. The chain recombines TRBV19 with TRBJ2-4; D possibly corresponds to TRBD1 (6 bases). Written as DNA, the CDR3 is TGTGCCAGTGAACGAGGGGACACCAAAAACATTCAGTACTTC. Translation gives CASERGDTKNIQYF.